Reported below is one T cell receptor (beta chain). This clone was observed once. Its antigen remains unidentified. Qualities for individual bases were not recorded, and no much larger clone is one base off. The intended sense of this specimen's time point label: cycle 1 day 1 (C1D1), immediately before nivolumab initiation. Relapse after autologous stem cell transplantation had occurred in all trial patients, and cohorts A, B and C were distinguished by prior brentuximab vedotin exposure. The trial cohort was composed of about 58 patients with relapsed/refractory classical Hodgkin lymphoma, for whom complete response, partial response or progressive disease was recorded as best overall response. In the multi-cohort phase II CheckMate 205 trial, trial patients received single-agent nivolumab. An independent review committee assessed best overall response by applying the 2007 International Working Group response criteria. Trial PBMCs were obtained immediately prior to nivolumab initiation (C1D1) and on therapy at cycle 2 day 1 and cycle 4 day 1. After peripheral blood was drawn into 8 mL Vacutainer Cell Preparation Tubes, PBMCs were isolated by centrifugation and then cryopreserved.

These data come from a study of PD-1 blockade in classical Hodgkin lymphoma (dated by TCRdb to between 2020 and 2021). In terms of the full investigation: Nivolumab dosing was 3 mg/kg intravenously every 2 weeks, continuing until either disease progression or unacceptable toxicity. A peripheral blood immune signature of response to PD-1 blockade in classical Hodgkin lymphoma was defined using TCR beta sequencing and CyTOF. Study-level results and caveats: The study was restricted to a single clinical trial cohort, and the causes of repertoire differences, possibly disease activity or prior therapy, were left undefined. Diversity was lower in patients who began nivolumab less than 1 year after ASCT, so these patients were left out of later analyses to avoid confounding by immune reconstitution. Trial patients with a complete response had baseline diversity similar to that of newly diagnosed patients, while partial responders and progressors had significantly lower diversity. By C4D1, a significant rise was seen in CD4+ TCR diversity but not in CD8+ TCR diversity (p=0.0027 vs p=0.16), and the rise was most apparent among complete responders (p=0.02). Newly diagnosed patients were reported to have lower baseline TCR diversity than healthy donors, and relapsed/refractory patients were reported to have lower baseline TCR diversity still.

CDR1 is given as SNHLY and CDR2 as FYNNEI, both from the germline V gene. For this chain, trimming is 6 bases at the V end and 6 bases at the J end, and the number of junction bases without a gene match is 8. From cysteine to phenylalanine, the CDR3 is 15 amino acids long. Kept here is only the CDR3 DNA, which spans 45 bases and is read in frame from base 1. Genomic DNA was extracted with the Qiagen DNeasy kit from unsorted PBMCs and from negatively selected CD4+ and CD8+ fractions. Using primers that anneal to V and J segments, immunoSEQ multiplex PCR amplified the TCR beta CDR3 regions. Amplification bias was minimized using a synthetic immune receptor repertoire, and residual bias was removed computationally after sequencing. Under the source paper's analysis protocol: Repertoire diversity was quantified as the Shannon entropy index using custom Python scripts. Unsorted, CD4+ and CD8+ repertoires were analyzed separately, except in combined analyses where CD4+ and CD8+ sequences were merged in silico. A clone counted as expanded when the clone's frequency after treatment rose at least 2-fold relative to C1D1, and clones undetected at baseline were given a pseudocount of 0.5. Clones with 0 or 1 copy at C1D1 were classified as singleton clones, and clones with 2 or more copies were classified as non-singleton clones. Clones expanded in unsorted samples were assigned a CD4+, CD8+ or unknown annotation through matching of protein sequences in sorted samples from the same patient. Wilcoxon tests on paired samples were used to test diversity changes from C1D1 to C4D1. TCRdb mirrors the immuneACCESS table, restricted to in-frame sequences. Some clones are absent from its copies; in checked studies, under half trace to an unresolved V gene, and the reason for the others is unknown. The V and J calls and the clone size are those of that table, but D and trimming were determined from the DNA. The sample table shows about 46,000 clones, and about three quarters are seen once. The ten largest account for approximately 10% of the sample.

The sequence was collected from a human donor with classical Hodgkin lymphoma. The specimen comprised peripheral blood mononuclear cells (PBMCs), sampled at baseline. The rearrangement combines TRBV2 with TRBJ2-2, and 9 junctional nucleotides match TRBD2. The sequenced DNA: TGTGCCAGCAGCCGGTCTAGCGGGATGGCCGGGGAGCTGTTTTTT. This gives the protein CASSRSSGMAGELFF.